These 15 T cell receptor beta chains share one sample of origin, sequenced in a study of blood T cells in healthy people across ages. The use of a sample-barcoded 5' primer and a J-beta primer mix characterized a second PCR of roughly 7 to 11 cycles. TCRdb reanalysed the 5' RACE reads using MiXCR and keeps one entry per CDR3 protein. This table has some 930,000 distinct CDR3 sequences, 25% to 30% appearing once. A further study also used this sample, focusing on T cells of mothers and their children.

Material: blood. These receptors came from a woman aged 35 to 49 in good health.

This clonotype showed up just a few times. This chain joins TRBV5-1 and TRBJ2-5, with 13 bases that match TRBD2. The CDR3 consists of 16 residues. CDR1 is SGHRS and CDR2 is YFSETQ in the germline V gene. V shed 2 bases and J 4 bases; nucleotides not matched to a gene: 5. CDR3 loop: CASSLGTSGELETQYF. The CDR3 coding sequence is TGCGCCAGCAGCTTAGGGACTAGCGGGGAATTAGAGACCCAGTACTTC.

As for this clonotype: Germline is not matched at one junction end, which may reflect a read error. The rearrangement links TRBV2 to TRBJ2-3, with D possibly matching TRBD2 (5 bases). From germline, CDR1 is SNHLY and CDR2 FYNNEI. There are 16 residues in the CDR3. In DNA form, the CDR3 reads TGTGCCAGCAGTGGTAATCCGGGGTTACGGTCAGATACGCGGTATTTT. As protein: CASSGNPGLRSDTRYF.

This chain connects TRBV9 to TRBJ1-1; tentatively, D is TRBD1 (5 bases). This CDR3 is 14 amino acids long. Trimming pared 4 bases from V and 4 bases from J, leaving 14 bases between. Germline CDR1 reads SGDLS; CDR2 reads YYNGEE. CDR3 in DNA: TGTGCCAGCAGCTCAGCAGGGTGGGCCACTGAAGCTTTCTTT. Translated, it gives CASSSAGWATEAFF.

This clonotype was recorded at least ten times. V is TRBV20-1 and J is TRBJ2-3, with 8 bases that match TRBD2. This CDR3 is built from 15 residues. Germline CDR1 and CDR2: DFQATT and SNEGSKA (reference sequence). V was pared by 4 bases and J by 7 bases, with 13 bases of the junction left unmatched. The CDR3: CSAIRGGTIANTQYF. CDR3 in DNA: TGCAGTGCTATACGGGGGGGGACCATCGCGAATACGCAGTATTTT.

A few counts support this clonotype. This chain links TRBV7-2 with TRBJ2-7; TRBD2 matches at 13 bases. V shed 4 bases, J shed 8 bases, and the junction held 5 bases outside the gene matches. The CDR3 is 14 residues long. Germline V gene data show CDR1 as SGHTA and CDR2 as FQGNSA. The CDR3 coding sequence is TGTGCCAGCAGCTGGACTAGCGGGGGACTCAAGCAGTACTTC. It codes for CASSWTSGGLKQYF.

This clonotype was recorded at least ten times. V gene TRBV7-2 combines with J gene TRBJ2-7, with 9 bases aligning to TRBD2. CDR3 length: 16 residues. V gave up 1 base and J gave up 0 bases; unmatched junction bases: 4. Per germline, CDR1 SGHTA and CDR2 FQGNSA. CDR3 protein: CASSLGPSGASYEQYF. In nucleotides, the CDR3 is TGTGCCAGCAGCTTAGGCCCTAGCGGGGCCTCCTACGAGCAGTACTTC.

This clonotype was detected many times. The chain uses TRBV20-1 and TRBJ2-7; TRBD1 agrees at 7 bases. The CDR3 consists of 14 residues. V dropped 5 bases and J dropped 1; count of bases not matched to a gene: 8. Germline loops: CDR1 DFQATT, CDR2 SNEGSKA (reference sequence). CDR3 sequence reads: CSAARQGISYEQYF. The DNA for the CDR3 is TGCAGTGCTGCCCGACAGGGCATATCCTACGAGCAGTACTTC.

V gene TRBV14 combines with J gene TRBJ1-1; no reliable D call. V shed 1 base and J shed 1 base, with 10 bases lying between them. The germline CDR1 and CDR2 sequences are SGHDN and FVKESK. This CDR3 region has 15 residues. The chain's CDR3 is CASSQGILRNTEAFF. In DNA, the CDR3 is TGTGCCAGCAGCCAAGGCATCCTAAGGAACACTGAAGCTTTCTTT.

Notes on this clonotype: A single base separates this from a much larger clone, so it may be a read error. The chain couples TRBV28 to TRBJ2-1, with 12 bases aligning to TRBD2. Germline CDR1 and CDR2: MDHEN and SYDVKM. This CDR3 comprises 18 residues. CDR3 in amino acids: CANSFLSSGGAYDNEQFF. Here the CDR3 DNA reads TGTGCCAACAGTTTCCTTTCTAGCGGGGGGGCTTACGACAATGAGCAGTTCTTC.

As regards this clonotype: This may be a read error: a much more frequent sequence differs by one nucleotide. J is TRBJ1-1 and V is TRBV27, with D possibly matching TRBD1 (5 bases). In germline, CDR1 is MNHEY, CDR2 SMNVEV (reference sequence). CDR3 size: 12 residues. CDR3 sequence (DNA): TGTGCCAGCAGTTCTGAGGACACCGAAGCTTTCTTT. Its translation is CASSSEDTEAFF.

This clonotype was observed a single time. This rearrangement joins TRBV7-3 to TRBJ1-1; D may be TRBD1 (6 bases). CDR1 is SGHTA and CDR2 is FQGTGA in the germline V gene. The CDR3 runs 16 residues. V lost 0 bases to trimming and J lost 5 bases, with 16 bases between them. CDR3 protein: CASSLTTGYGRTEAFF. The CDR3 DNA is TGTGCCAGCAGCTTAACTACAGGGTACGGGAGGACTGAAGCTTTCTTT. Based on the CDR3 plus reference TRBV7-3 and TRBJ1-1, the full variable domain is GAGVSQTPSNKVTEKGKYVELRCDPISGHTALYWYRQSLGQGPEFLIYFQGTGAADDSGLPNDRFFAVRPEGSVSTLKIQRTERGDSAVYLCASSLTTGYGRTEAFFGQGTRLTVV.

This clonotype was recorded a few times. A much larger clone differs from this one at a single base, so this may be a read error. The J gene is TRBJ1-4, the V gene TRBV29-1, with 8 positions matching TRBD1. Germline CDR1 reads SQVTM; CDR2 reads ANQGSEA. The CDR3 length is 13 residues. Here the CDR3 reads CSVVDRAGEKRFF. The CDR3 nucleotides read TGCAGCGTTGTGGACAGGGCTGGGGAAAAACGGTTTTTT.

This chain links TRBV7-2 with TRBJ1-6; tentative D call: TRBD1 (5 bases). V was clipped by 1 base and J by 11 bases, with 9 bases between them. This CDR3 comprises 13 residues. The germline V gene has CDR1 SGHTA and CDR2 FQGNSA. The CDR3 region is CASSLVMGAPLHF. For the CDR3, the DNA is TGTGCCAGCAGCTTAGTTATGGGGGCACCCCTCCACTTT.

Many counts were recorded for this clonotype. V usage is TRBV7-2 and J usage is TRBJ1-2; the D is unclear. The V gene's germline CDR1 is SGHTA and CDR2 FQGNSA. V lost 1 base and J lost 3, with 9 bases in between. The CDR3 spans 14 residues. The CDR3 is CASSLGSTDYGYTF. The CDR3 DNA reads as TGTGCCAGCAGCTTAGGCTCCACCGACTATGGCTACACCTTC.

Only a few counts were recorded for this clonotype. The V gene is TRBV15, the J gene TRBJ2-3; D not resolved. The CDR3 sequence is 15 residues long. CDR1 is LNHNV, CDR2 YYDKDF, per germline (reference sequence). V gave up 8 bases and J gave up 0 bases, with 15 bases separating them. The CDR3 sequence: CATSTRLQSTDTQYF. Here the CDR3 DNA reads TGTGCCACCTCTACTCGACTGCAAAGCACAGATACGCAGTATTTT.